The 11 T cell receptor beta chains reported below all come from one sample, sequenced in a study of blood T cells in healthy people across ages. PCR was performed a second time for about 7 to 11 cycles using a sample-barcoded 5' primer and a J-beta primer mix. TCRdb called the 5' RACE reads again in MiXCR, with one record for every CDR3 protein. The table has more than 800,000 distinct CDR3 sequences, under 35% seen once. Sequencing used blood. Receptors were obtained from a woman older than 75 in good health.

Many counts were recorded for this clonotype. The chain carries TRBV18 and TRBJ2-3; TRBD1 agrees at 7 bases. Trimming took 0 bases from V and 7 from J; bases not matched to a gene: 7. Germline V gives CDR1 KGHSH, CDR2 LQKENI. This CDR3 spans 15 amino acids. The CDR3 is CASSPPGQYDYTQYF. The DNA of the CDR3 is TGTGCCAGCTCACCACCGGGACAGTACGATTATACGCAGTATTTT.

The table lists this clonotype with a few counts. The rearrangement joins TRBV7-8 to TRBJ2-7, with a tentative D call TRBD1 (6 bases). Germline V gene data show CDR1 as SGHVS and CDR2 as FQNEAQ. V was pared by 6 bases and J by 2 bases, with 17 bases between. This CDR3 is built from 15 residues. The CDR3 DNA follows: TGTGCCAGCAGTTTCGACAGGACCTTCCCCTACGAGCAGTACTTC. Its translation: CASSFDRTFPYEQYF.

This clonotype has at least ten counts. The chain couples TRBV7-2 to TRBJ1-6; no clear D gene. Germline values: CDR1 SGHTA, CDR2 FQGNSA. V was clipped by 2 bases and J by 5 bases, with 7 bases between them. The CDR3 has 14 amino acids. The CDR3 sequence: CASSLFMDNSPLHF. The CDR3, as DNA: TGTGCCAGCAGCTTATTCATGGATAATTCACCCCTCCACTTT. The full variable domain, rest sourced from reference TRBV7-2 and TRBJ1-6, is GAGVSQSPSNKVTEKGKDVELRCDPISGHTALYWYRQSLGQGLEFLIYFQGNSAPDKSGLPSDRFSAERTGGSVSTLTIQRTQQEDSAVYLCASSLFMDNSPLHFGNGTRLTVT.

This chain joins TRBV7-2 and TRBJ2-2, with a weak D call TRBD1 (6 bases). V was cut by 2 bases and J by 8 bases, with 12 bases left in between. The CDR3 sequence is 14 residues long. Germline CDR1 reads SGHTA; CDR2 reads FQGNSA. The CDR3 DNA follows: TGTGCCAGCAGCTTATCACAGGGTTCTGGGGAGCTGTTTTTT. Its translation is CASSLSQGSGELFF.

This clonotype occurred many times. CDR3 in DNA: TGCAGTGCTAGAGAGACCCTCGACAGGGACAATCAGCCCCAGCATTTT. It encodes CSARETLDRDNQPQHF. The chain combines TRBV20-1 with TRBJ1-5; 7 nucleotides agree with TRBD1. Germline CDR1 is DFQATT and CDR2 is SNEGSKA (reference sequence). J gave up 3 bases and V 0 bases, and 8 bases lay outside the gene matches. The CDR3 has 16 residues.

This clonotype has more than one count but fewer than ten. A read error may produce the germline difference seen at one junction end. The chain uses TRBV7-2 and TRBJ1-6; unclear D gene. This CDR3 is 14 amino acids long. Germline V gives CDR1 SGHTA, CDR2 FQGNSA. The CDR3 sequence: CASSPLRDNSPPHF. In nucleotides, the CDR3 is TGTGCCAGCAGCCCTTTAAGGGATAATTCACCCCCCCACTTT.

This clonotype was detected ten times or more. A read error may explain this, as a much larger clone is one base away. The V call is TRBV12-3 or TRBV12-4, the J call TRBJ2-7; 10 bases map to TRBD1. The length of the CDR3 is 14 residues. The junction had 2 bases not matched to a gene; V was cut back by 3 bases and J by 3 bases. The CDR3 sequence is CASSLGQGLYEQYF. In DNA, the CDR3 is TGTGCCAGCAGTTTGGGACAGGGGCTCTACGAGCAGTACTTC.

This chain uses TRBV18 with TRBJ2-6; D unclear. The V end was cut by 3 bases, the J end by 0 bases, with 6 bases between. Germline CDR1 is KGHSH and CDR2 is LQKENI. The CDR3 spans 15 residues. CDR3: CASSPYTSGANVLTF. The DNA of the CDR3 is TGTGCCAGCTCACCCTACACCTCTGGGGCCAACGTCCTGACTTTC.

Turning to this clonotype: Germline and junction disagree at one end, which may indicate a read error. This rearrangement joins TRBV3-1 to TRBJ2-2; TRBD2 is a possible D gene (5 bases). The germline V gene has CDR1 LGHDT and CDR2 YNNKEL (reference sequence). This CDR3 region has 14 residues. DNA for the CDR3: TGTGCCAGCAGCCAAAGGGTGAACACCGGGGAGCGGTTTTTT. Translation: CASSQRVNTGERFF.

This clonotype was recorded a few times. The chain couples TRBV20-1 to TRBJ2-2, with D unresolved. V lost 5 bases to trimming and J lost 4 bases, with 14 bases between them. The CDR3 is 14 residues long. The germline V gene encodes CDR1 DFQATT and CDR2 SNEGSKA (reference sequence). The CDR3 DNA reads TGCAGTGCTCCCTCACAGCTAGGCACCGGGGAGCTGTTTTTT. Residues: CSAPSQLGTGELFF.

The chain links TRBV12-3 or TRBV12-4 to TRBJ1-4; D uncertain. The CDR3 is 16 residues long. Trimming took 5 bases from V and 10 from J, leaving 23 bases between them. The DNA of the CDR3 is TGTGCCAGCAGTCTCCCTGTGGGCAGGAAAATGGGAAAACTGTTTTTT. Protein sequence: CASSLPVGRKMGKLFF.